The 27 T cell receptor beta chains below all came from one sample that was sequenced in a study of T cells after yellow fever vaccination. TCRdb recomputed calls from the 5' RACE reads with MiXCR, one row per CDR3 protein. Of 340,000 or so distinct CDR3 sequences in the sample, roughly an eighth are singletons; the top ten hold 2.5% to 4%. The sequenced sample was CD4+ T cells sorted from PBMCs, obtained 15 days after the yellow fever booster vaccination. The source of these receptors is a man between 18 and 29 years old who received the YFV17D yellow fever vaccine.

This clonotype was seen a few times. The chain employs TRBV29-1 and TRBJ2-4; 9 bases agree with TRBD1. CDR1 SQVTM and CDR2 ANQGSEA come from the germline V gene. J gave up 6 bases and V 4 bases, and 7 bases lay outside the gene matches. The CDR3 is made up of 14 amino acids. The CDR3 coding sequence is TGCAGCGTTGCGGGGACAGGGTTTTCAAACATTCAGTACTTC. This sequence encodes CSVAGTGFSNIQYF.

This clonotype occurred once. J is TRBJ1-1 and V is TRBV7-2; the match to TRBD1 covers 10 bases. The CDR3 is 13 amino acids. V shed 5 bases and J 8 bases; nucleotides not matched to a gene: 5. Germline V gene data show CDR1 as SGHTA and CDR2 as FQGNSA. The CDR3 sequence: CASSVDRGPEAFF. The CDR3 region has the DNA TGTGCCAGCAGCGTTGACAGGGGGCCCGAAGCTTTCTTT.

The table lists this clonotype with many counts. This chain connects TRBV6-2 or TRBV6-3 to TRBJ2-7; 7 bases align to TRBD1. CDR3 length: 12 amino acids. CDR1 and CDR2 (germline): MNHEY, SVGEGT. V dropped 4 bases and J dropped 3; count of bases not matched to a gene: 0. The CDR3 protein is CASSWTGYEQYF. The CDR3 coding sequence is TGTGCCAGCAGTTGGACAGGCTACGAGCAGTACTTC.

This chain joins TRBV29-1 and TRBJ2-7; no clear D gene. This CDR3 spans 11 amino acids. Between the trimmed V and J ends, which lost 7 bases and 5 bases, there was a span of 12 bases. CDR1 is SQVTM, CDR2 ANQGSEA, per germline. The CDR3 sequence is CSGGSGNEQYF. The DNA of the CDR3 is TGCAGCGGGGGTTCGGGTAACGAGCAGTACTTC.

This clonotype came up many times. The rearrangement uses TRBV7-6 and TRBJ1-1; D possibly corresponds to TRBD1 (6 bases). Trimming removed 3 bases from V and 3 bases from J, with 11 bases in between. The CDR3 sequence is 14 residues long. Germline assignment: CDR1 SGHVS and CDR2 FNYEAQ. In DNA, the CDR3 is TGTGCCAGCAGCTTGTGGGGGCTTGACACTGAAGCTTTCTTT. It encodes CASSLWGLDTEAFF.

This clonotype was seen a few times. The rearrangement links TRBV7-9 to TRBJ2-1; 7 nucleotides align to TRBD1. The CDR3 spans 14 residues. Germline values: CDR1 SEHNR, CDR2 FQNEAQ (reference sequence). With V trimmed by 4 bases and J by 4 bases, 4 bases remained unmatched. In DNA, the CDR3 is TGTGCCAGCAGCTCCGACAGGGCTTACAATGAGCAGTTCTTC. Translating gives CASSSDRAYNEQFF.

The V and J genes are TRBV7-2 and TRBJ1-6; D unresolved. The CDR3 totals 13 residues. V was trimmed by 3 bases and J by 10 bases, leaving 10 bases between them. Per germline, CDR1 SGHTA and CDR2 FQGNSA. The CDR3 region has the DNA TGTGCCAGCAGCTTGGGTATCGGATCACCCCTCCACTTT. It yields the protein CASSLGIGSPLHF.

This clonotype was recorded many times. The V and J genes are TRBV11-2 and TRBJ1-1, with D possibly matching TRBD1 (5 bases). The CDR3 loop spans 13 amino acids. CDR1 is SGHAT, CDR2 FQNNGV, per germline. V was pared by 4 bases and J by 4 bases, with 10 bases between. As DNA, the CDR3 is TGTGCCAGCAGCTCCCAAGGGGTCACTGAAGCTTTCTTT. Protein: CASSSQGVTEAFF. Filled out from reference TRBV11-2 and TRBJ1-1, the complete variable domain reads EAGVAQSPRYKIIEKRQSVAFWCNPISGHATLYWYQQILGQGPKLLIQFQNNGVVDDSQLPKDRFSAERLKGVDSTLKIQPAKLEDSAVYLCASSSQGVTEAFFGQGTRLTVV.

Only a few counts were recorded for this clonotype. The rearrangement joins TRBV7-8 to TRBJ1-1, with D hard to call. The CDR3 has 13 amino acids. The germline V gene encodes CDR1 SGHVS and CDR2 FQNEAQ. Trimming took off 5 bases at V and 8 bases at J, with 15 bases between the two ends. CDR3 nucleotide sequence: TGTGCCAGCAGCCCGGAAGCTCAGGCGGAAGCTTTCTTT. Its translation: CASSPEAQAEAFF.

This clonotype was picked up a small number of times. V usage is TRBV7-9 and J usage is TRBJ2-7; D remains unclear. V was trimmed by 5 bases and J by 6 bases, leaving 8 bases between them. CDR3 length equals 11 residues. Per germline, CDR1 SEHNR and CDR2 FQNEAQ (reference sequence). CDR3 sequence reads: CASSPGSEQYF. DNA of the CDR3: TGTGCCAGCAGCCCCGGATCCGAGCAGTACTTC.

This clonotype showed up just a few times. The V call is TRBV4-3, the J call TRBJ1-2; no reliable D call. V was clipped by 5 bases and J by 4 bases, with 20 bases between them. This CDR3 contains 16 residues. CDR1 is LGHNA and CDR2 is YSLEER in the germline V gene. CDR3 protein: CASSLLRYAAIYGYTF. CDR3 bases: TGCGCCAGCAGCTTACTAAGATACGCAGCGATCTATGGCTACACCTTC.

The chain employs TRBV7-2 and TRBJ1-1, with D possibly being TRBD1 (6 bases). The CDR3 is made up of 15 amino acids. Germline loops: CDR1 SGHTA, CDR2 FQGNSA. V was clipped by 3 bases and J by 2 bases, with 13 bases between them. The CDR3: CASSFSSGVNTEAFF. In DNA form, the CDR3 reads TGTGCCAGCAGCTTCTCTTCAGGGGTAAACACTGAAGCTTTCTTT.

The chain carries TRBV6-6 and TRBJ1-1; D uncertain. The CDR3 spans 14 residues. Germline-derived CDR1 and CDR2 are MNHNY and SVGAGI (reference sequence). V lost 0 bases to trimming and J lost 4 bases, with 9 bases between them. The CDR3 loop is CASSYSPEPTEAFF. The CDR3 DNA reads TGTGCCAGCAGTTACTCGCCAGAGCCCACTGAAGCTTTCTTT.

This clonotype came up a few times. The CDR3 bases are TGTGCCAGCAGCGTAAATAACGTGGGTGTAACAGATACGCAGTATTTT. This translates into CASSVNNVGVTDTQYF. V and J are TRBV5-5 and TRBJ2-3; D not resolved. Trimming took 4 bases from V and 3 from J, leaving 18 bases between them. CDR1 and CDR2 (germline): SGHKS, YYEKEE (reference sequence). The CDR3 consists of 16 residues.

This rearrangement joins TRBV6-2 or TRBV6-3 to TRBJ2-7, with D perhaps TRBD1 (5 bases). The CDR3 extends over 14 amino acids. The V gene's germline CDR1 is MNHEY and CDR2 SVGEGT. With 2 bases removed from V and 0 bases from J, the gap between germline ends came to 8 bases. CDR3 DNA sequence: TGTGCCAGCAGTTACCCAGGGTTCTCCTACGAGCAGTACGTC. Residues: CASSYPGFSYEQYV.

This clonotype has only a few counts. The V and J genes are TRBV5-1 and TRBJ2-3; 8 bases are a match to TRBD2. The junction had 5 bases not matched to a gene; V was cut back by 5 bases and J by 0 bases. Germline CDR1 and CDR2: SGHRS and YFSETQ. The CDR3 is 15 amino acids. CDR3 DNA sequence: TGCGCCAGCAGAGCGGGGGCCGCTAGCACAGATACGCAGTATTTT. It yields the protein CASRAGAASTDTQYF.

The J gene is TRBJ2-3, the V gene TRBV6-2 or TRBV6-3; D might be TRBD1 or TRBD2, each matching 5 bases. This CDR3 contains 14 residues. Trimming removed 8 bases at V and 4 bases at J, with 16 bases between. The V gene's germline CDR1 is MNHEY and CDR2 SVGEGT. CDR3 nucleotide sequence: TGTGCCAGCCGGGACCCAGCCGGCCCAGATACGCAGTATTTT. Encoded protein: CASRDPAGPDTQYF.

Only a few counts were recorded for this clonotype. The chain joins TRBV2 to TRBJ2-3; tentative D call: TRBD1 (6 bases). The length of the CDR3 is 13 residues. Trimming took 4 bases from V and 1 from J, leaving 6 bases between them. Germline V lookup: CDR1 SNHLY, CDR2 FYNNEI. The CDR3 region has the DNA TGTGCCAGCAGTGGGACAGGCACAGATACGCAGTATTTT. Its protein product is CASSGTGTDTQYF.

This clonotype was observed many times. The J gene is TRBJ1-2, the V gene TRBV4-3; D is unclear. V lost 0 bases and J lost 3, with 8 bases in between. CDR1 LGHNA and CDR2 YSLEER come from the germline V gene. This CDR3 comprises 14 residues. The CDR3 region is CASSQEAGYYGYTF. The CDR3 DNA is TGCGCCAGCAGCCAAGAAGCGGGGTACTATGGCTACACCTTC.

V and J are TRBV20-1 and TRBJ2-1; 8 bases are a match to TRBD1. V lost 0 bases to trimming and J lost 10 bases; unmatched junction nucleotides: 11. From germline, CDR1 is DFQATT and CDR2 SNEGSKA (reference sequence). The CDR3 has 15 amino acids. The CDR3 region is CSARDPGQGAREQFF. The CDR3 DNA reads as TGCAGTGCTAGAGACCCCGGGCAGGGGGCCAGGGAGCAGTTCTTC.

This chain uses TRBV5-1 with TRBJ2-1; D perhaps matches TRBD2 (6 bases). Per the germline V gene, CDR1 is SGHRS and CDR2 is YFSETQ. Trimming took 0 bases from V and 6 from J, leaving 13 bases between them. The length of the CDR3 is 15 residues. The CDR3 protein is CASSLVVAAGNEQFF. The CDR3 DNA is TGCGCCAGCAGCTTGGTGGTAGCGGCTGGCAATGAGCAGTTCTTC.

This clonotype was found a few times. CDR3 sequence reads: CASSLIAGVETQYF. The CDR3 DNA reads TGTGCCAGCAGCTTAATTGCAGGGGTTGAGACCCAGTACTTC. This chain links TRBV7-3 with TRBJ2-5, with D possibly matching TRBD1 (6 bases). This CDR3 contains 14 residues. Per the germline V gene, CDR1 is SGHTA and CDR2 is FQGTGA. V was trimmed by 1 base and J by 5 bases, leaving 11 bases between them. Full variable domain (remainder filled in from reference TRBV7-3 and TRBJ2-5): GAGVSQTPSNKVTEKGKYVELRCDPISGHTALYWYRQSLGQGPEFLIYFQGTGAADDSGLPNDRFFAVRPEGSVSTLKIQRTERGDSAVYLCASSLIAGVETQYFGPGTRLLVL.

This chain connects TRBV20-1 to TRBJ2-3, with D unclear. The CDR3 consists of 16 residues. The V end lost 1 base, the J end lost 8 bases, and 22 bases lay between the germline ends. Germline CDR1 and CDR2: DFQATT and SNEGSKA (reference sequence). The CDR3 region is CSARVSTAAGIITQYF. CDR3 sequence (DNA): TGCAGTGCTAGAGTTAGTACGGCAGCAGGTATAATTACGCAGTATTTT.

This clonotype came up many times. The chain links TRBV20-1 to TRBJ2-1; 10 positions agree with TRBD2. The CDR3 sequence is 14 residues long. CDR1 and CDR2 (germline): DFQATT, SNEGSKA (reference sequence). The junction had 9 bases not matched to a gene; V was cut back by 5 bases and J by 8 bases. The CDR3 DNA reads as TGCAGTGCTCCCCTAGCGGGGGTATCCGATGAGCAGTTCTTC. The encoded protein is CSAPLAGVSDEQFF.

In its sample, this clonotype was seen a few times. This sequence joins TRBV18 and TRBJ2-3, with D unresolved. The V end lost 0 bases, the J end lost 2 bases, and 9 bases lay between the germline ends. CDR1 is KGHSH and CDR2 is LQKENI in the germline V gene. The CDR3 has 15 amino acids. The CDR3 DNA reads as TGTGCCAGCTCACCACCGGGTAGGCCCACAGATACGCAGTATTTT. Its protein is CASSPPGRPTDTQYF. The full variable domain, in which reference TRBV18 and TRBJ2-3 provide the parts outside the CDR3, is NAGVMQNPRHLVRRRGQEARLRCSPMKGHSHVYWYRQLPEEGLKFMVYLQKENIIDESGMPKERFSAEFPKEGPSILRIQQVVRGDSAAYFCASSPPGRPTDTQYFGPGTRLTVL.

This clonotype was seen more than once but under ten times. The V gene is TRBV5-6, the J gene TRBJ2-7, with D unclear. CDR3 length: 13 amino acids. The V end was cut by 4 bases, the J end by 7 bases, with 15 bases between. Germline loops: CDR1 SGHDT, CDR2 YYEEEE. The CDR3 DNA sequence: TGTGCCAGCAGCGCCGAGCCCACCAGGGAGCAGTACTTC. It codes for CASSAEPTREQYF.

There are many counts of this clonotype. V and J are TRBV7-9 and TRBJ2-3; D remains unclear. Per germline, CDR1 SEHNR and CDR2 FQNEAQ (reference sequence). Trimming removed 5 bases at V and 4 bases at J, with 10 bases between. This CDR3 has 13 residues. The CDR3 nucleotides are TGTGCCAGCAGCCGAGGAGAGCCAGATACGCAGTATTTT. Encoded protein: CASSRGEPDTQYF.